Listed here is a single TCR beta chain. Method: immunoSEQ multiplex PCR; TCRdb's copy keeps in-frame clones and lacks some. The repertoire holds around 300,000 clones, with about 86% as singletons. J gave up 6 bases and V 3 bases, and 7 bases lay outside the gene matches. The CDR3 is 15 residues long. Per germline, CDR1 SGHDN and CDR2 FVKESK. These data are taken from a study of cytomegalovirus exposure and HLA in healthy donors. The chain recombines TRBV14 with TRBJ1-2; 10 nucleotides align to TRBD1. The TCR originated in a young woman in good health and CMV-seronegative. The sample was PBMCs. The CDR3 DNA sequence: TGTGCCAGCAGCCACGCGGGGGACAGGGGTAATGGCTACACCTTC. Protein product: CASSHAGDRGNGYTF.